This TCR beta chain stems from a study of blood T cells in healthy people across ages. Extracted total RNA amounted to at least 5 micrograms for each sample. It was with a sample-barcoded 5' primer and a J-beta primer mix that a second PCR of about 6 to 11 cycles was run. In TCRdb, the 5' RACE reads were re-called with MiXCR into one record per CDR3 protein. This table has around 780,000 distinct CDR3 sequences, 20% to 30% appearing once. The data also belong to a second study, concerning T cells of mothers and their children. That source notes: T cell clones that were persistent and microchimeric went undetected.

Sequenced sample: blood. The receptor comes from a boy under 18 in good health.

CDR3 DNA sequence: TGTGCCAGCAGTGGACTGCTTGGGATAAATGGCTACACCTTC. This gives the protein CASSGLLGINGYTF. The chain recombines TRBV12-3 or TRBV12-4 with TRBJ1-2; D not certain. The V end lost 5 bases, the J end lost 6 bases, and 16 bases lay between the germline ends. This CDR3 comprises 14 residues.